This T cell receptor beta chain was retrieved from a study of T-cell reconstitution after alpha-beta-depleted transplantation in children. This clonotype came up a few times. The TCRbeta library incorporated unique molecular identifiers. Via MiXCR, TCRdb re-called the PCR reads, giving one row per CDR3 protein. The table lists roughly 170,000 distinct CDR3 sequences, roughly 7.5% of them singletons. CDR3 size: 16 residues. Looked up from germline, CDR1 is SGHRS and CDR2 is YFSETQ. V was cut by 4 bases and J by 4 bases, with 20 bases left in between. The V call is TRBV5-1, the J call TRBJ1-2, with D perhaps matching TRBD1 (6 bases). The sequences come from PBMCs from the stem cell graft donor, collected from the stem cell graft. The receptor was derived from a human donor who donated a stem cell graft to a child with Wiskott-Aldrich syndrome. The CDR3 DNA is TGCGCCAGCAGCCCGCGGACAGCATCAGGCGGCTATGGCTACACCTTC. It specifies CASSPRTASGGYGYTF.